The 27 T cell receptor beta chains given below trace back to one sample, sequenced in a study of breast tumors, draining lymph nodes, adjacent tissues. TCRdb called the multiplex PCR reads again in MiXCR, with one record for every CDR3 protein. This sample has around 140,000 distinct CDR3 sequences, with about 20% found just once. The lymph nodes were axillary draining lymph nodes from breast cancer patients. The sample was axillary lymph node tissue. The receptors here all came from a female donor with breast cancer. Some clones in this sample may be carry-over from other donors' samples.

For this clonotype: This may stem from a read error, because a much larger clone lies one nucleotide away. The V gene is TRBV12-3 or TRBV12-4, the J gene TRBJ2-5; possibly TRBD2 for D (6 bases). The CDR3 has 15 residues. Trimming took off 5 bases at V and 8 bases at J, with 21 bases between the two ends. The DNA for the CDR3 is TGTGCCAGCAGTACAGCCGGGACTCTAGACGGAACCCAGTACTTC. It encodes CASSTAGTLDGTQYF.

The table lists this clonotype with many counts. This chain links TRBV2 with TRBJ2-1; the D gene is possibly TRBD2 (6 bases). This CDR3 comprises 13 residues. Germline V gene lookup returns CDR1 SNHLY and CDR2 FYNNEI. Trimming cost V 7 bases and J 6 bases, with 13 bases left between them. CDR3 amino acids: CASNEGGFNEQFF. The CDR3 coding sequence is TGTGCCAGCAACGAGGGAGGATTCAATGAGCAGTTCTTC.

This clonotype showed up many times. V usage is TRBV5-1 and J usage is TRBJ2-7; D is unclear. The germline CDR1 and CDR2 sequences are SGHRS and YFSETQ. CDR3 length equals 13 residues. Trimming stripped 0 bases from V and 2 bases from J, with 6 bases between. CDR3 DNA: TGCGCCAGCAGCTTGGGCAGTCCCTACGAGCAGTACTTC. It specifies CASSLGSPYEQYF.

Only a few counts were recorded for this clonotype. A much larger clone sits a single nucleotide away, making a read error possible. The chain's CDR3 is CASGVGQSYEQYF. CDR3 DNA sequence: TGTGCCAGCGGCGTAGGCCAGAGCTACGAGCAGTACTTC. This rearrangement joins TRBV9 to TRBJ2-7; D remains unclear. CDR3 length: 13 amino acids. CDR1 and CDR2 from the germline V gene are SGDLS and YYNGEE. The full variable domain, rest sourced from reference TRBV9 and TRBJ2-7, is DSGVTQTPKHLITATGQRVTLRCSPRSGDLSVYWYQQSLDQGLQFLIQYYNGEERAKGNILERFSAQQFPDLHSELNLSSLELGDSALYFCASGVGQSYEQYFGPGTRLTVT.

For this clonotype: A much larger clone lies a single base off, so this may be a read error. The chain has TRBV5-4 and TRBJ2-1, with TRBD2 matching 15 bases. Germline-derived CDR1 and CDR2 are SGHNT and YYREEE (reference sequence). CDR3 length: 16 amino acids. In nucleotides, the CDR3 is TGTGCCGGCAGCTTGGGACTAGCGGGAGGCCTCAATGAGCAGTTCTTC. Its protein product is CAGSLGLAGGLNEQFF.

This clonotype was detected ten times or more. The chain is built from TRBV11-3 and TRBJ2-5, with 14 bases that match TRBD2. CDR3 size: 19 residues. The trim removed 3 bases at V and 4 bases at J, leaving 13 bases unmatched. Germline V CDR1 and CDR2: SGHNT, YENEEA. The CDR3 sequence: CASSFDPGLAGDGRETQYF. Here the CDR3 DNA reads TGTGCCAGCAGCTTCGATCCGGGACTAGCGGGAGACGGAAGAGAGACCCAGTACTTC. The whole variable domain, filled in from reference TRBV11-3 and TRBJ2-5, reads EAGVVQSPRYKIIEKKQPVAFWCNPISGHNTLYWYLQNLGQGPELLIRYENEEAVDDSQLPKDRFSAERLKGVDSTLKIQPAELGDSAVYLCASSFDPGLAGDGRETQYFGPGTRLLVL.

As concerns this clonotype: One junction end does not reproduce the germline sequence, and a read error may be involved. This chain uses TRBV7-7 with TRBJ2-2; D perhaps matches TRBD2 (5 bases). The CDR3 is made up of 17 amino acids. In germline, CDR1 is SSHAT, CDR2 FNYEAQ (reference sequence). CDR3 amino acids: CASSLIAIRGNTGELFF. CDR3 in DNA: TGCGCTAGCAGCTTGATCGCAATTCGGGGGAACACCGGGGAGCTGTTTTTT.

As to this clonotype: A much larger clone differs from this one at a single base, so this may be a read error. The gene calls are TRBV30 and TRBJ1-6, with unresolved D. Germline V gene data show CDR1 as GTSNPN and CDR2 as SVGIG (reference sequence). The CDR3 length is 13 residues. V was shortened by 4 bases and J by 10 bases, with 14 bases between the two germline ends. DNA of the CDR3: TGTGCCTGGACGGCGGGAAGGAGATCACCCCTCCACTTT. Translated: CAWTAGRRSPLHF.

CDR3 sequence reads: CGGRGRRETQYF. In DNA, the CDR3 is TGCGGCGGCAGGGGGCGCAGGGAGACCCAGTACTTC. The chain combines TRBV29-1 with TRBJ2-5; 8 bases align to TRBD1. The germline CDR1 and CDR2 sequences are SQVTM and ANQGSEA. The CDR3 length is 12 residues.

V usage is TRBV11-2 and J usage is TRBJ2-7, with D tentatively TRBD1 (6 bases). V shed 5 bases and J shed 0 bases, with 14 bases lying between them. Germline V gene data show CDR1 as SGHAT and CDR2 as FQNNGV. This CDR3 spans 15 amino acids. Here the CDR3 DNA reads TGTGCCAGCAGCCAGGCAGGGGCCTCCTCCTACGAGCAGTACTTC. It yields the protein CASSQAGASSYEQYF.

This clonotype was recorded at least ten times. The chain carries TRBV20-1 and TRBJ2-6; D is possibly TRBD2 (6 bases). V dropped 1 base and J dropped 4 bases, with 20 bases sitting between them. The CDR3 sequence is 18 residues long. Germline lookup yields CDR1 DFQATT and CDR2 SNEGSKA (reference sequence). The CDR3 region has the DNA TGCAGTGCTAGAGTAACGGGCTTTAAGGGAGGCGGGGCCAACGTCCTGACTTTC. It encodes CSARVTGFKGGGANVLTF.

The chain joins TRBV20-1 to TRBJ2-7; 7 bases are a match to TRBD2. Per the germline V gene, CDR1 is DFQATT and CDR2 is SNEGSKA (reference sequence). The CDR3 covers 14 residues. V lost 6 bases and J lost 4; bases outside the gene matches: 12. The CDR3 nucleotides read TGCAGTGCGCTCCGGGTTAGCGGGTATTACGAGCAGTACTTC. Protein product: CSALRVSGYYEQYF.

In this sample, this clonotype turned up many times. V and J are TRBV2 and TRBJ1-3; 8 positions agree with TRBD1. The CDR3 contains 14 residues. Germline CDR1 and CDR2: SNHLY and FYNNEI. The junction had 1 base not matched to a gene; V was cut back by 6 bases and J by 0 bases. CDR3 sequence reads: CASRGTGSGNTIYF. The CDR3 nucleotides are TGTGCCAGCAGAGGGACAGGCTCTGGAAACACCATATATTTT.

The chain couples TRBV12-3 or TRBV12-4 to TRBJ2-3, with 7 nucleotides matching TRBD2. The CDR3 loop spans 14 amino acids. Trimming at V came to 7 bases and at J to 5 bases, leaving 9 bases not matched to a gene. In DNA form, the CDR3 reads TGTGCCAGCAAACCCCTGGGGGGGGGAGATACGCAGTATTTT. Translating it yields CASKPLGGGDTQYF.

This chain uses TRBV20-1 with TRBJ1-3, with D maybe TRBD1 (5 bases). This CDR3 region has 13 residues. Germline CDR1 reads DFQATT; CDR2 reads SNEGSKA (reference sequence). The V gene lost 5 bases and the J gene lost 3 bases, with 11 bases spanning the gap. The CDR3 is CSAPTGVGNTIYF. CDR3 nucleotide sequence: TGCAGTGCTCCGACGGGGGTTGGAAACACCATATATTTT.

This clonotype was recorded at least ten times. The gene calls are TRBV6-6 and TRBJ2-1; 7 positions agree with TRBD2. CDR1 MNHNY and CDR2 SVGAGI come from the germline V gene (reference sequence). V was clipped by 4 bases and J by 7 bases; unmatched bases: 13. This CDR3 is 16 amino acids long. In nucleotides, the CDR3 is TGTGCCAGCAGTTTCACCTCAACGACTAGCTGGAATGAGCAGTTCTTC. It is translated as CASSFTSTTSWNEQFF.

A note on this clonotype: This may come from a read error, since a much larger clone is one base off. The chain has TRBV14 and TRBJ2-5, with unresolved D. V was shortened by 2 bases and J by 2 bases, with 9 bases between the two germline ends. This CDR3 contains 14 residues. Germline assignment: CDR1 SGHDN and CDR2 FVKESK. CDR3 nucleotides: TGTGCCAGCAGCCAATTGCGGTGTCAAGAGACCCAGTACTTC. Translation: CASSQLRCQETQYF.

This clonotype was recorded many times. This chain links TRBV27 with TRBJ2-7; 10 bases match TRBD1. CDR1 and CDR2 from the germline V gene are MNHEY and SMNVEV (reference sequence). V was clipped by 2 bases and J by 2 bases; unmatched bases: 3. The length of the CDR3 is 15 residues. CDR3 amino acids: CASSLGGQGTYEQYF. The CDR3 DNA is TGTGCCAGCAGTTTAGGGGGACAGGGGACCTACGAGCAGTACTTC.

This clonotype was recorded only once. A much larger clone differs from this one at a single base, so this may be a read error. CDR3 loop: CASSYSMDGQDTRQYF. The CDR3 nucleotides are TGTGCCAGCAGTTACTCGATGGACGGACAGGATACCCGGCAGTACTTC. The V call is TRBV6-6, the J call TRBJ2-7, with 7 bases matching TRBD1. This CDR3 has 16 amino acids. V lost 0 bases and J lost 9; bases outside the gene matches: 14. The germline V gene has CDR1 MNHNY and CDR2 SVGAGI (reference sequence).

The table lists this clonotype with many counts. The rearrangement links TRBV6-1 to TRBJ1-4; 7 bases fit TRBD1. The germline CDR1 and CDR2 sequences are MNHNS and SASEGT. Trimming removed 0 bases from V and 7 bases from J; junction bases left unmatched: 5. This CDR3 spans 15 amino acids. CDR3 in DNA: TGTGCCAGCAGTGAAGCCCCAGGGGGAAGTGAAAAACTGTTTTTT. Protein product: CASSEAPGGSEKLFF.

For this clonotype: A much larger clone lies a single base off, so this may be a read error. The rearrangement links TRBV2 to TRBJ2-6, with 7 bases that match TRBD1. Germline CDR1 SNHLY, CDR2 FYNNEI. This CDR3 region has 14 residues. CDR3 sequence: CASNTGAGANVLAF. Written as DNA, the CDR3 is TGTGCCAGCAATACAGGGGCCGGGGCCAACGTCCTGGCTTTC.

At least ten counts were recorded for this clonotype. The chain carries TRBV9 and TRBJ2-3; no clear D gene. The V gene lost 7 bases and the J gene lost 4 bases, with 16 bases spanning the gap. CDR3 length equals 14 residues. From germline, CDR1 is SGDLS and CDR2 YYNGEE. CDR3 in amino acids: CASGAQEFSDTQYF. Here the CDR3 DNA reads TGTGCCAGCGGTGCACAAGAGTTTTCAGATACGCAGTATTTT.

On this clonotype itself: A much larger clonotype is one base distant, so this may be a read error. The genes are TRBV6-1 and TRBJ2-1; 9 bases map to TRBD2. The CDR3 covers 16 residues. Germline values: CDR1 MNHNS, CDR2 SASEGT. V shed 1 base and J 8 bases; nucleotides not matched to a gene: 9. CDR3 in amino acids: CASSEGASGIVDEQFF. The DNA of the CDR3 is TGTGCCAGCAGTGAAGGAGCTAGCGGGATCGTGGATGAGCAGTTCTTC.

V gene TRBV28 combines with J gene TRBJ1-2; TRBD1 matches 8 bases. Unmatched junction bases numbered 8, after V lost 4 bases and J lost 4 bases. Germline CDR1 MDHEN, CDR2 SYDVKM. This CDR3 spans 15 amino acids. CDR3 amino acids: CASSSGQAMIYGYTF. DNA for the CDR3: TGTGCCAGCAGTTCGGGACAGGCAATGATCTATGGCTACACCTTC.

This clonotype has ten or more counts. The V call is TRBV5-1, the J call TRBJ2-3; 7 nucleotides match TRBD2. Looked up from germline, CDR1 is SGHRS and CDR2 is YFSETQ. The CDR3 loop spans 15 amino acids. V lost 0 bases to trimming and J lost 2 bases; unmatched junction nucleotides: 3. CDR3 sequence (DNA): TGCGCCAGCAGCTTGGGTCTAGCGGTCACAGATACGCAGTATTTT. This codes for CASSLGLAVTDTQYF.

This clonotype was counted between two and nine times. The junction shows a germline mismatch at one end, possibly a read error. The chain has TRBV5-6 and TRBJ2-2; the match to TRBD2 covers 10 bases. Germline V gene sequence: CDR1 SGHDT, CDR2 YYEEEE. The CDR3 is 17 amino acids. This CDR3 reads CASSLEVAGGFSGELSF. The CDR3 DNA follows: TGTGCCAGCAGCTTGGAGGTAGCGGGAGGTTTCTCCGGGGAGCTGTCTTTT.

This chain links TRBV18 with TRBJ2-2; tentative D call: TRBD1 (5 bases). CDR1 and CDR2 (germline): KGHSH, LQKENI. The CDR3 runs to 14 residues. V was trimmed by 1 base and J by 3 bases, leaving 6 bases between them. CDR3 region: CASSPLGDTGELFF. The DNA for the CDR3 is TGTGCCAGCTCACCACTAGGGGACACCGGGGAGCTGTTTTTT. Variable domain in full (rest from reference TRBV18 and TRBJ2-2): NAGVMQNPRHLVRRRGQEARLRCSPMKGHSHVYWYRQLPEEGLKFMVYLQKENIIDESGMPKERFSAEFPKEGPSILRIQQVVRGDSAAYFCASSPLGDTGELFFGEGSRLTVL.